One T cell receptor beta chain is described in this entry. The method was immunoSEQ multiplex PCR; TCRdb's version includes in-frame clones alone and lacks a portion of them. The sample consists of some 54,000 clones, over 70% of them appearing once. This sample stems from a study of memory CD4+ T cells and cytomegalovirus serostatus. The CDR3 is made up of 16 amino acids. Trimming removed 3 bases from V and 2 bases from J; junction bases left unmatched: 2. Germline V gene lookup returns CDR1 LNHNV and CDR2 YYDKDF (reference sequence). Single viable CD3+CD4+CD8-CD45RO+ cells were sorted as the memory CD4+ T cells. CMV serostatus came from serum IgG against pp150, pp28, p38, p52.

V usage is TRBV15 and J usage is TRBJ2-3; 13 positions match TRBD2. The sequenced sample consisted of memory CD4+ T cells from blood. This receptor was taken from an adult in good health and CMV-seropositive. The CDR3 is CATSRGLAGPTDTQYF. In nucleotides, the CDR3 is TGTGCCACCAGCAGGGGACTAGCGGGACCCACAGATACGCAGTATTTT. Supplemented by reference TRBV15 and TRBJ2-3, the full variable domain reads DAMVIQNPRYQVTQFGKPVTLSCSQTLNHNVMYWYQQKSSQAPKLLFHYYDKDFNNEADTPDNFQSRRPNTSFCFLDIRSPGLGDTAMYLCATSRGLAGPTDTQYFGPGTRLTVL.